This T cell receptor (beta chain) was captured in a study of blood T cell repertoires in COVID-19. Study background: Sources were T cells, B-cell-depleted T cells, or PBMCs; the material itself was cDNA or gDNA.

Profiled with immunoSEQ multiplex PCR; TCRdb holds only in-frame clones, not every one. The data hold some 80,000 clones, with 85% to 90% observed a single time. The source of this sequence is a human donor in a cohort sampled during active COVID-19. The sequenced sample was peripheral blood.

This CDR3 reads CASSSYGLPPEGKLFF. For the CDR3, the DNA is TGTGCCAGCAGTTCCTACGGACTGCCCCCGGAGGGAAAACTGTTTTTT. The chain uses TRBV7-9 and TRBJ1-4, with D unclear. The CDR3 has 16 amino acids. Trimming stripped 6 bases from V and 10 bases from J, with 24 bases between. The germline gives CDR1 SEHNR, CDR2 FQNEAQ (reference sequence).